This T cell receptor (beta chain) was captured in a study of T-cell memory formation after mild COVID-19. The study, taken as a whole, reports: CD4/CD8 balance characterized clones contracting day 15 to 85, and CD4+ skew characterized later expanders.

The CDR3 is made up of 11 amino acids. Germline values: CDR1 SEHNR, CDR2 FQNEAQ (reference sequence). The V gene lost 5 bases and the J gene lost 11 bases, with 12 bases spanning the gap. This clonotype has just a few counts. Its antigen is as yet unknown. TCR alpha and TCR beta cDNA libraries carrying sample barcodes and UMIs were produced by 5'RACE using constant-segment primers. TCRdb re-analysed the 5' RACE reads in MiXCR, keeping a single row per CDR3 protein. The sample records some 310,000 distinct CDR3 sequences, roughly 20% being singletons. The chain joins TRBV7-9 to TRBJ1-1; D is uncertain. The receptor's source is a man between 18 and 35 years old who had mild COVID-19 (a few samples of this study predate the infection). Cell type and time point are not known. Specimen: PBMCs or a T cell subset sorted from them (not recorded which). As DNA, the CDR3 is TGTGCCAGCAGCCGATCGAAGGACGCTTTCTTT. Its translation is CASSRSKDAFF.